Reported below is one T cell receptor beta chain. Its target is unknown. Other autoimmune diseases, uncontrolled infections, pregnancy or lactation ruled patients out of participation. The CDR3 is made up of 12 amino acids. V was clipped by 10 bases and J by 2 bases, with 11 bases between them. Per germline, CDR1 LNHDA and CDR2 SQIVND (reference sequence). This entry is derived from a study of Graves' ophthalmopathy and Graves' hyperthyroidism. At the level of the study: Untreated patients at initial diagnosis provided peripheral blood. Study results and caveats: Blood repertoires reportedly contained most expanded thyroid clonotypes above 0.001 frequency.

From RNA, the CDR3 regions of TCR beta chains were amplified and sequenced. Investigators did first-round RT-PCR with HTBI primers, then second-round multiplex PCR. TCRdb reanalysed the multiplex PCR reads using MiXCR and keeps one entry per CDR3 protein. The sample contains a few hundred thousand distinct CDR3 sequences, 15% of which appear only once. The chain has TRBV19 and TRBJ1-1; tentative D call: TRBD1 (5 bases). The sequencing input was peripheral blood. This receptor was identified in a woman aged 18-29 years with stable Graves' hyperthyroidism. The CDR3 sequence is CATFDSNTEAFF. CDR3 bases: TGTGCCACTTTCGACAGTAACACTGAAGCTTTCTTT.